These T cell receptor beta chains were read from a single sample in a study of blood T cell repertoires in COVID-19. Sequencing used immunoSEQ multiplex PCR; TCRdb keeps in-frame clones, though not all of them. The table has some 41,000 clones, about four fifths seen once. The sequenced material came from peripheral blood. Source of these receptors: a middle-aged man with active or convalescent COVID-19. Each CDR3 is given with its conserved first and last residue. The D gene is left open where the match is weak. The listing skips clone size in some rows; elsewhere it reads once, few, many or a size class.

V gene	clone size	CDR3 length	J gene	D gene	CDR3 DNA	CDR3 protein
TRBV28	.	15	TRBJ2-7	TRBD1	TGTGCCAGCAGTTCCGGACAGGTTAGTTTCCACGAGCAGTACTTC	CASSSGQVSFHEQYF
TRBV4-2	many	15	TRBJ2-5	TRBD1	TGTGCCAGCAGCCAAGATCAGGGGGCGTGGGAGACCCAGTACTTC	CASSQDQGAWETQYF
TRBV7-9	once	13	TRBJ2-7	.	TGTGCCAGCAGCTCCGGACAAGGTCGCGAGCAGTACTTC	CASSSGQGREQYF
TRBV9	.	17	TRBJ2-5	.	TGTGCCAGCAGCGTATCTTTTGGGGAGCGGGTCGGAGAGACCCAGTACTTC	CASSVSFGERVGETQYF
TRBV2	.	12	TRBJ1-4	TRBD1	TGTGCCACCCAAAGACAGGGCGGAAAACTGTTTTTT	CATQRQGGKLFF
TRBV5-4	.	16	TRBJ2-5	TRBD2	TGTGCCAGCAGTTCTGGACTAGCGGGGTTTCAAGAGACCCAGTACTTC	CASSSGLAGFQETQYF
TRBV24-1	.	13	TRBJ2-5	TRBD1	TGTGCCACCAGTGATGACAGGGGCGAGACCCAGTACTTC	CATSDDRGETQYF
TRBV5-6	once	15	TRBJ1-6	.	TGTGCCAGCAGCTTATTCGACAGAGATAATTCACCCCTCCACTTT	CASSLFDRDNSPLHF
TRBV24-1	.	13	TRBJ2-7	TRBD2	TGTGCCACCAGTGGGACTAGCGGGAGAGGGCAGTACTTC	CATSGTSGRGQYF
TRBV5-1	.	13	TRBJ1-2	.	TGCGCCAGCAGCTTAAGGGACGGGGGTGGCTACACCTTC	CASSLRDGGGYTF